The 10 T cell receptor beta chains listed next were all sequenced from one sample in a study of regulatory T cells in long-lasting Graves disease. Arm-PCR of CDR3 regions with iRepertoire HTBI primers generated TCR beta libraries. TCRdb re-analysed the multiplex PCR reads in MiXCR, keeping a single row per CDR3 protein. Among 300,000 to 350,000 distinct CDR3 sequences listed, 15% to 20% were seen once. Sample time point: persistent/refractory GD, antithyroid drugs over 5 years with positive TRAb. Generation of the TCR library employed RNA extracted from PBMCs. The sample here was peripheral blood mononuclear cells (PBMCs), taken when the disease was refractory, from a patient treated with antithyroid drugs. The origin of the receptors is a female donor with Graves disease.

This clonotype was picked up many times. CDR3: CASSLTRTEAFF. The CDR3 region has the DNA TGTGCCAGCTCACTCACGCGTACTGAAGCTTTCTTT. The rearrangement uses TRBV18 and TRBJ1-1; the D is unclear. The CDR3 totals 12 residues. V lost 4 bases, J lost 5 bases, and 8 bases lay in between. Germline assignment: CDR1 KGHSH and CDR2 LQKENI.

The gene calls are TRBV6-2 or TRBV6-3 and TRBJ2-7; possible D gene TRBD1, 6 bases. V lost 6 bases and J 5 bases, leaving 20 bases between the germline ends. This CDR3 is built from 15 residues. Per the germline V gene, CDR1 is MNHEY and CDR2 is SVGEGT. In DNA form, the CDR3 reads TGTGCCAGCAGCCTTTACCAAACAGGGAAGGACGAGCAGTACTTC. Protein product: CASSLYQTGKDEQYF.

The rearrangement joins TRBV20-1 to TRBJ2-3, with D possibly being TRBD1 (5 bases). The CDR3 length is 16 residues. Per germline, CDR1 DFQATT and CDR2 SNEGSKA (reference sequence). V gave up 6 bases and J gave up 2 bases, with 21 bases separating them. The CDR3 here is CSAPTRASGHTDTQYF. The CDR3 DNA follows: TGCAGTGCCCCGACCAGGGCGTCAGGGCACACAGATACGCAGTATTTT.

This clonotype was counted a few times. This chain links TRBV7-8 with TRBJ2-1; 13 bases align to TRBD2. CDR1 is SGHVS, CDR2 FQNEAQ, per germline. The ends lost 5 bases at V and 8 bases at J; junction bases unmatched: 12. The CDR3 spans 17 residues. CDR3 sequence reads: CASSRIRGLAGDHEQFF. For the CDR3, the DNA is TGTGCCAGCAGCCGAATCCGCGGACTAGCGGGAGACCATGAGCAGTTCTTC.

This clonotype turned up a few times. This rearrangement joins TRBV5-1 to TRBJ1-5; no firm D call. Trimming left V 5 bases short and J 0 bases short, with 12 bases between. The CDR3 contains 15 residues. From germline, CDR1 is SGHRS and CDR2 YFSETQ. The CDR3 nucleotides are TGCGCCAGCAGGCGTACAGCGGATAGCAATCAGCCCCAGCATTTT. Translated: CASRRTADSNQPQHF.

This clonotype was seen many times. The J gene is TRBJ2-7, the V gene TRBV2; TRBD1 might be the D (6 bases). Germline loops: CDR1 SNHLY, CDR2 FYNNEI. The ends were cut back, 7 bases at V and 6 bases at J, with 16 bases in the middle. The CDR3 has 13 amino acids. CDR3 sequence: CASTYGQGREQYF. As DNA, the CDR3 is TGTGCCAGCACCTACGGGCAGGGGCGCGAGCAGTACTTC.

The DNA of the CDR3 is TGTGCCAGCAGTTATTTGACAGGGGGATACAATGAGCAGTTCTTC. Its translation: CASSYLTGGYNEQFF. V gene TRBV6-9 combines with J gene TRBJ2-1; TRBD1 matches 9 bases. Looked up from germline, CDR1 is MNHGY and CDR2 is SVAAGI. CDR3 size: 15 residues. V lost 1 base, J lost 4 bases, and 2 bases stayed unmatched.

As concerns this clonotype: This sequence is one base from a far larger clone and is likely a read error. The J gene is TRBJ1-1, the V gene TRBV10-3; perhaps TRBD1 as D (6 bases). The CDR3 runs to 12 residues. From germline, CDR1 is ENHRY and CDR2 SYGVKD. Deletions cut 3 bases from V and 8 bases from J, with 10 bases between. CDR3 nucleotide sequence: TGTGCCATCAGTGACAGGGGAGTGGAAGCTTTCTTT. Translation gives CAISDRGVEAFF.

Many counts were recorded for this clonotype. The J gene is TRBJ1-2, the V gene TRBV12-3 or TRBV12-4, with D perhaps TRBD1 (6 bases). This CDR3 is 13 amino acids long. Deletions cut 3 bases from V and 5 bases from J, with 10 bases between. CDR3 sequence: CASSFLRGYGYTF. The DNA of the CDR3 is TGTGCCAGCAGTTTCTTGAGGGGGTATGGCTACACCTTC.

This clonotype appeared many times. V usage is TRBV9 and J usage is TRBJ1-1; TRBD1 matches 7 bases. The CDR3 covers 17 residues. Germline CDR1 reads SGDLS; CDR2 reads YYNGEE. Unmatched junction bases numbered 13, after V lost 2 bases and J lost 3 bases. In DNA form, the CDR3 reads TGTGCCAGCAGCGTTGGGACAGTGGGGGGGCCGGACACTGAAGCTTTCTTT. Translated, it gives CASSVGTVGGPDTEAFF.